The entry that follows covers one T cell receptor (beta chain) sequence. The sample is drawn from a study of shared clonotypes between healthy human individuals. Naive CD4+ cells were CD45RA-selected; the remaining cells were memory. The table came from immunoSEQ multiplex PCR; TCRdb's copy has only in-frame clones and leaves some out. The data hold 180,000 or so clones, with approximately 92% observed a single time. This CDR3 is 13 amino acids long. Trimming pared 1 base from V and 3 bases from J, leaving 7 bases between. CDR1 is SGHDT, CDR2 YYEEEE, per germline. Sequencing used naive CD4+ T cells sorted from blood. As for subset: CD45RA+ positively selected. The receptor was derived from a young woman in good health. This chain connects TRBV5-6 to TRBJ1-2; D remains unclear. The CDR3 sequence: CASSLRQHYGYTF. For the CDR3, the DNA is TGTGCCAGCAGCTTGAGGCAGCACTATGGCTACACCTTC. Complete variable domain (other parts from reference TRBV5-6 and TRBJ1-2): DAGVTQSPTHLIKTRGQQVTLRCSPKSGHDTVSWYQQALGQGPQFIFQYYEEEERQRGNFPDRFSGHQFPNYSSELNVNALLLGDSALYLCASSLRQHYGYTFGSGTRLTVV.